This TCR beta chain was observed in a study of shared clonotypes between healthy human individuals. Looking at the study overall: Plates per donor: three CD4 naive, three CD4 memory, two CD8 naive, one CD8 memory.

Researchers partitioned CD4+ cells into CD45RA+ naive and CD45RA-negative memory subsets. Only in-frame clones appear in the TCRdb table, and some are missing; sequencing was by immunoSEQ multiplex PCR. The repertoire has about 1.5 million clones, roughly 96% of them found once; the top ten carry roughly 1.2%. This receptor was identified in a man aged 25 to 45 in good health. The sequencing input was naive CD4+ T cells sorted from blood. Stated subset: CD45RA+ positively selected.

CDR3 DNA: TGCGCCAGCAGTCAGTCAGGGGGCGCGTCCGGCTACACCTTC. This gives the protein CASSQSGGASGYTF. V gene TRBV23-1 combines with J gene TRBJ1-2, with 8 bases matching TRBD1. TRBV23-1 carries the ORF label, with uncertain function. Trimming took 3 bases from V and 8 from J; bases not matched to a gene: 8. The CDR3 sequence is 14 residues long.